This TCR beta chain came from a study of cytomegalovirus exposure and HLA in healthy donors. In the PCR, 60 Vbeta and 13 Jbeta primers were used. TCRdb keeps only in-frame clones here, not all; method: immunoSEQ multiplex PCR. The data hold roughly 150,000 clones, with about four fifths observed a single time. Trimming took off 2 bases at V and 7 bases at J, with 12 bases between the two ends. Looked up from germline, CDR1 is GTSNPN and CDR2 is SVGIG (reference sequence). This CDR3 is built from 13 residues. The J gene is TRBJ1-5, the V gene TRBV30; TRBD1 is a possible D gene (6 bases). This clonotype was sampled from a male donor in good health and CMV-seronegative. Sequenced: PBMCs. DNA for the CDR3: TGTGCCTGGAGTTTATCAGGGGACCAGCCCCAGCATTTT. This codes for CAWSLSGDQPQHF.